One sample yielded the 8 T cell receptor beta chains listed below, sequenced in a study of T cell responses to AZD1222 COVID-19 vaccine. Sequencing was performed with immunoSEQ multiplex PCR; in TCRdb, only in-frame clones are kept and a portion is missing. The sample includes 85,000 to 130,000 clones, around 89% of them seen just once. Source: peripheral blood, taken on day 0 of AZD1222 vaccination. All receptors derive from an adult in good health.

The V and J genes are TRBV9 and TRBJ2-7, with TRBD1 identical over 8 bases. CDR3 size: 14 residues. The germline V gene encodes CDR1 SGDLS and CDR2 YYNGEE. V lost 0 bases to trimming and J lost 6 bases; unmatched junction nucleotides: 5. The CDR3 DNA is TGTGCCAGCAGCGTAGCAGGACAGGGAAGCGAGCAGTACTTC. Amino acids: CASSVAGQGSEQYF. The full variable domain, in which reference TRBV9 and TRBJ2-7 provide the parts outside the CDR3, is DSGVTQTPKHLITATGQRVTLRCSPRSGDLSVYWYQQSLDQGLQFLIQYYNGEERAKGNILERFSAQQFPDLHSELNLSSLELGDSALYFCASSVAGQGSEQYFGPGTRLTVT.

The chain employs TRBV9 and TRBJ2-2; perhaps TRBD1 as D (5 bases). The germline V gene has CDR1 SGDLS and CDR2 YYNGEE. V was pared by 0 bases and J by 4 bases, with 10 bases between. This CDR3 spans 15 amino acids. Here the CDR3 reads CASSVGAGSTGELFF. CDR3 DNA: TGTGCCAGCAGCGTAGGGGCAGGGTCCACCGGGGAGCTGTTTTTT.

This chain joins TRBV19 and TRBJ1-2; unclear D gene. V lost 5 bases and J 3 bases, leaving 13 bases between the germline ends. CDR3 length: 14 residues. CDR1 LNHDA and CDR2 SQIVND come from the germline V gene (reference sequence). CDR3 residues: CASSSPRVYYGYTF. CDR3 coding DNA: TGTGCCAGTAGTTCGCCTCGGGTATACTATGGCTACACCTTC.

The DNA for the CDR3 is TGCAGCGCTGTGACCGGGACAGGGCCCACCTACAATGAGCAGTTCTTC. Its protein is CSAVTGTGPTYNEQFF. The rearrangement uses TRBV29-1 and TRBJ2-1, with TRBD1 identical over 9 bases. V gave up 7 bases and J gave up 2 bases; unmatched junction bases: 12. The germline CDR1 and CDR2 sequences are SQVTM and ANQGSEA. The CDR3 is 16 residues long.

The chain is built from TRBV5-1 and TRBJ2-1; D may correspond to TRBD1 or TRBD2 (6 bases each). Between the trimmed V and J ends, which lost 4 bases and 0 bases, there was a span of 17 bases. The CDR3 is 17 residues long. Germline V lookup: CDR1 SGHRS, CDR2 YFSETQ. CDR3 DNA sequence: TGCGCCAGCAGCGGTAGTGGGGGGCTGAGCTCCTACAATGAGCAGTTCTTC. It codes for CASSGSGGLSSYNEQFF.

The table lists this clone with a few counts. The genes are TRBV11-2 and TRBJ2-7; weak D call: TRBD2 (6 bases). With 5 bases removed from V and 2 bases from J, the gap between germline ends came to 19 bases. CDR1 and CDR2 from the germline V gene are SGHAT and FQNNGV. The CDR3 covers 16 residues. CDR3 residues: CASSPFLGGFAYEQYF. CDR3 nucleotide sequence: TGTGCCAGCAGCCCCTTCCTCGGGGGATTCGCCTACGAGCAGTACTTC.

The J gene is TRBJ1-1, the V gene TRBV6-6; D remains unclear. The CDR3 totals 15 residues. The V gene lost 4 bases and the J gene lost 5 bases, with 17 bases spanning the gap. The germline V gene encodes CDR1 MNHNY and CDR2 SVGAGI (reference sequence). CDR3 loop: CASSSGRTRLTEAFF. The DNA of the CDR3 is TGTGCCAGCAGTTCCGGGCGAACTCGGTTGACTGAAGCTTTCTTT.

The CDR3 here is CASNGLAGFQETQYF. DNA of the CDR3: TGTGCCAGCAACGGACTAGCGGGATTCCAAGAGACCCAGTACTTC. The V gene is TRBV2, the J gene TRBJ2-5; 12 nucleotides agree with TRBD2. V was pared by 7 bases and J by 1 base, with 4 bases of the junction left unmatched. CDR1 is SNHLY and CDR2 is FYNNEI in the germline V gene. This CDR3 comprises 15 residues.